This TCR beta chain was identified in a study of cytomegalovirus exposure and HLA in healthy donors. The PCR made use of 60 Vbeta and 13 Jbeta primers. The protocol was immunoSEQ multiplex PCR, while the TCRdb copy is restricted to in-frame clones and leaves out a portion. The repertoire holds 200,000 to 250,000 clones, with approximately 82% as singletons. Losses at the gene ends were 1 base for V and 5 bases for J; bases not matched to a gene: 3. Germline CDR1 reads SGHRS; CDR2 reads YFSETQ. CDR3 length equals 14 residues. This TCR was recovered from a woman in her fifties or sixties in good health and CMV-seropositive. The sample consisted of PBMCs. The rearrangement links TRBV5-1 to TRBJ2-3; 8 bases line up with TRBD2. CDR3 sequence reads: CASSLHREGDTQYF. CDR3 DNA: TGCGCCAGCAGCTTGCATCGGGAGGGAGATACGCAGTATTTT.